This T cell receptor beta chain was retrieved from a study of cytomegalovirus exposure and HLA in healthy donors. Whole-study results and caveats: A later analysis found most CMV-associated TCR beta chains apparently HLA-restricted. TCR beta sequences reportedly predicted most subjects' HLA-A and HLA-B alleles accurately. For TCR beta chains, V- and J-gene trimming was later linked to a missense DCLRE1C variant.

There are 14 residues in the CDR3. Germline trimming cut 5 bases from V and 2 bases from J; bases unmatched to any gene: 7. The germline V gene has CDR1 SGHRS and CDR2 YFSETQ. The PCR made use of 60 Vbeta and 13 Jbeta primers. Assay used: immunoSEQ multiplex PCR; TCRdb lists only in-frame clones, some missing. The table has 100,000 or so clones, around 74% seen once. A remark on this clone: Its antigen is unidentified.

Sequencing input: PBMCs. The rearrangement links TRBV5-1 to TRBJ2-7; 7 positions match TRBD1. This receptor was obtained from a man in his forties in good health and CMV-seronegative. The CDR3: CASSPRQGPYEQYF. The CDR3 nucleotides read TGCGCCAGCAGTCCTCGACAGGGACCCTACGAGCAGTACTTC.